This TCR beta chain was captured in a study of cytomegalovirus exposure and HLA in healthy donors. About the study: Among approximately 390 genotyped donors, about 85% fell in the Caucasian-associated ancestry cluster.

Points from the study as a whole: Earlier analysis found most TCR beta V segments productive about 87% or about 30% of the time. Accounts indicate the classifier identified cytomegalovirus status with strong specificity and sensitivity. An analysis that was carried out later associated 16,951 TCR beta sequences with HLA alleles at 0.05 false discovery rate.

In regard to this clone: Its specificity is not known.

The germline CDR1 and CDR2 sequences are SNHLY and FYNNEI. CDR3 length equals 12 residues. V lost 6 bases, J lost 2 bases, and 1 base stayed unmatched. PCR primers comprised 60 Vbeta and 13 Jbeta primers. Libraries were prepared by immunoSEQ multiplex PCR; TCRdb keeps only in-frame clonotypes and omits some of them. The sample includes around 100,000 clones, around 82% of them seen just once. Source material: PBMCs. The receptor comes from a woman between 40 and 50 years old in good health and CMV-seronegative. The chain joins TRBV2 to TRBJ2-7; TRBD1 matches 7 bases. As DNA, the CDR3 is TGTGCCAGCAGCGACAGGGCCTACGAGCAGTACTTC. Amino acids: CASSDRAYEQYF.